These 15 T cell receptor beta chains were all obtained from the same sample, sequenced in a study of T cell clonality in common variable immunodeficiency. Here immunoSEQ multiplex PCR was the method, and the copy in TCRdb shows in-frame clones only, minus some. The sample holds about 42,000 clones, and no clone turns up only once. Sample: peripheral blood mononuclear cells. The receptors here all came from a person aged 18-69 years in good health.

Many counts were recorded for this clone. Coverage ceases 3 residues before the CDR3 finishes, and the germline J gene fills in the end. The rearrangement uses TRBV19 and TRBJ2-1; TRBD2 agrees at 8 bases. The CDR3 is made up of 15 amino acids. Per the germline V gene, CDR1 is LNHDA and CDR2 is SQIVND (reference sequence). The ends lost 4 bases at V and 6 bases at J; junction bases unmatched: 8. The part of the CDR3 DNA that was read is TGTGCCAGTAGTAGTGGAGCGGGAGCCATCAATGAG. Translating it yields CASSSGAGAINE. The full CDR3 reads CASSSGAGAINEQFF. Full variable domain (rest looked up from reference TRBV19 and TRBJ2-1): DGGITQSPKYLFRKEGQNVTLSCEQNLNHDAMYWYRQDPGQGLRLIYYSQIVNDFQKGDIAEGYSVSREKKESFPLTVTSAQKNPTAFYLCASSSGAGAINEQFFGPGTRLTVL.

Ten or more counts support this clone. With the read ending 3 residues before the CDR3 end, the germline J gene is used to fill in that end. The V call is TRBV20-1, the J call TRBJ2-3; 10 bases map to TRBD2. V lost 6 bases and J lost 5; bases outside the gene matches: 8. Germline V gene sequence: CDR1 DFQATT, CDR2 SNEGSKA (reference sequence). The CDR3 spans 14 residues. CDR3 sequence: CSARSLAGEDTQYF. CDR3 bases read: TGCAGTGCCAGGAGTCTAGCGGGAGAAGATACG.

This clone occurred many times. The CDR3 end lies 3 residues beyond the end of the read and is filled in from the germline J gene. This chain links TRBV4-1 with TRBJ2-7; 11 nucleotides agree with TRBD2. The CDR3 runs to 16 residues. Germline-derived CDR1 and CDR2 are MGHRA and YSYEKL. Trimming at V came to 3 bases and at J to 0 bases, leaving 4 bases not matched to a gene. The CDR3 DNA, read in part, is TGCGCCAGCAGCCACCTCGGGACTAGCGGCTCCTACGAG. It encodes CASSHLGTSGSYE. The CDR3 in full is CASSHLGTSGSYEQYF.

This clone was found many times. The missing CDR3 end, 3 residues past where the read stops, is filled in from the germline J gene. The chain recombines TRBV7-2 with TRBJ1-5; tentatively, D is TRBD1 (6 bases). The CDR3 is 13 residues long. V lost 5 bases, J lost 9 bases, and 14 bases lay in between. Looked up from germline, CDR1 is SGHTA and CDR2 is FQGNSA. The sequenced CDR3 bases are TGTGCCAGCAGCATCAGGGGTCTTGGGCCC. Translating it yields CASSIRGLGP. From start to end, the CDR3 is CASSIRGLGPQHF.

For this clone: From the germline J gene comes the end of the CDR3, since the read stops 3 residues before it. The rearrangement joins TRBV7-2 to TRBJ2-2; 14 positions agree with TRBD2. The ends lost 4 bases at V and 6 bases at J; junction bases unmatched: 1. Germline CDR1 is SGHTA and CDR2 is FQGNSA. The CDR3 covers 15 residues. CDR3 in amino acids: CASSSGLAGAGELFF. The CDR3 bases that were read are TGTGCCAGCAGCTCGGGACTAGCGGGAGCCGGGGAG.

This clone was counted ten times or more. With the read ending 3 residues before the CDR3 end, the germline J gene is used to fill in that end. This chain links TRBV6-4 with TRBJ2-1, with 8 bases matching TRBD2. J gave up 4 bases and V 4 bases, and 6 bases lay outside the gene matches. The CDR3 is 15 residues long. Germline V gene data show CDR1 as MRHNA and CDR2 as SNTAGT. The sequenced part of the CDR3 DNA is TGTGCCAGCAGTGGGAACAGCGGGGGTTACAATGAG. Protein: CASSGNSGGYNE. The entire CDR3 reads CASSGNSGGYNEQFF.

At least ten counts were recorded for this clone. The read stops 3 residues short of the end of the CDR3; the missing end is completed from the germline J gene. The chain has TRBV19 and TRBJ1-5, with D possibly TRBD1 on 6 matching bases. This CDR3 is 13 amino acids long. Germline CDR1 reads LNHDA; CDR2 reads SQIVND (reference sequence). V lost 6 bases and J 7 bases, leaving 13 bases between the germline ends. The DNA read from the CDR3 is TGTGCCAGTAGCTGGGGGCAGGGCCAGCCC. Translating it yields CASSWGQGQP. The whole CDR3 region reads CASSWGQGQPQHF.

Ten or more counts support this clone. The CDR3 goes on 3 residues after the read ends, and that part is filled in from the germline J gene. The V call is TRBV20-1, the J call TRBJ1-5; D not resolved. This CDR3 spans 12 amino acids. V was trimmed by 5 bases and J by 2 bases, leaving 7 bases between them. From germline, CDR1 is DFQATT and CDR2 SNEGSKA (reference sequence). CDR3 bases read: TGCAGTGCTTTACGCGGCAATCAGCCC. It is translated as CSALRGNQP. The entire CDR3 protein reads CSALRGNQPQHF.

At least ten counts were recorded for this clone. The read gets to within 3 residues of the CDR3 end, and the germline J gene fills in the rest. The rearrangement uses TRBV20-1 and TRBJ1-6; tentatively, D is TRBD1 (5 bases). Trimming shortened V by 1 base and J by 8 bases, and 9 bases separated the two germline ends. From germline, CDR1 is DFQATT and CDR2 SNEGSKA (reference sequence). The CDR3 loop spans 13 amino acids. The covered CDR3 bases are TGCAGTGCTAGAGTCACGGGGGATTCACCC. The encoded protein is CSARVTGDSP. The entire CDR3 protein is CSARVTGDSPLHF.

Ten or more counts support this clone. The CDR3 is cut off 3 residues early in the read; its end comes from the germline J gene. This chain links TRBV20-1 with TRBJ2-3, with 10 bases fitting TRBD2. There are 15 residues in the CDR3. Trimming removed 3 bases from V and 4 bases from J; junction bases left unmatched: 7. The germline V gene has CDR1 DFQATT and CDR2 SNEGSKA (reference sequence). Incomplete CDR3 DNA: TGCAGTGCTAGCCTAGCGGGAGAAGGGGCAGATACG. Translated: CSASLAGEGADT. The CDR3, in full, reads CSASLAGEGADTQYF.

This clone was detected many times. The read terminates 3 residues before the CDR3 end, so the remaining end is supplied by the germline J gene. The chain recombines TRBV5-1 with TRBJ1-2; tentative D call: TRBD1 (6 bases). Looked up from germline, CDR1 is SGHRS and CDR2 is YFSETQ. V was clipped by 2 bases and J by 4 bases, with 15 bases between them. CDR3 length equals 15 residues. The CDR3 loop is CASSLANRESYGYTF. Incomplete CDR3 DNA: TGCGCCAGCAGCTTAGCCAACAGGGAGAGCTATGGC.

At least ten counts were recorded for this clone. The read is 3 residues too short to cover the CDR3 end, so that end is filled in from the germline J gene. The chain is built from TRBV5-1 and TRBJ1-4; D possibly corresponds to TRBD1 (6 bases). Germline V CDR1 and CDR2: SGHRS, YFSETQ. Deletions cut 3 bases from V and 5 bases from J, with 8 bases between. The length of the CDR3 is 13 residues. Incomplete CDR3 DNA: TGCGCCAGCAGCTCCCAGGGGAATGAAAAA. Its protein is CASSSQGNEK. The entire CDR3 reads CASSSQGNEKLFF.

This clone was observed at least ten times. The read falls 3 residues short of the CDR3 end, and the missing part is taken from the germline J gene. Other DNA sequences of this sample code for an identical CDR3. V is TRBV2 and J is TRBJ1-2, with 9 bases fitting TRBD1. This CDR3 has 15 residues. Unmatched junction bases numbered 5, after V lost 2 bases and J lost 4 bases. Germline CDR1 SNHLY, CDR2 FYNNEI. The DNA read from the CDR3 is TGTGCCAGCAGTGAACCTCCGGGACAGGGCTATGGC. Encoded protein: CASSEPPGQGYG. The entire CDR3 protein reads CASSEPPGQGYGYTF.

This clone was counted ten times or more. The CDR3 end falls 3 residues outside the read, so it is completed with the germline J gene. This rearrangement joins TRBV5-1 to TRBJ2-1, with 7 bases identical to TRBD1. CDR1 and CDR2 (germline): SGHRS, YFSETQ. V lost 2 bases to trimming and J lost 7 bases; unmatched junction nucleotides: 12. There are 16 residues in the CDR3. The sequenced CDR3 bases are TGCGCCAGCAGCTTAGCCTCCAGGGGGTTGGGAAATGAG. This translates into CASSLASRGLGNE. The complete CDR3 protein is CASSLASRGLGNEQFF.

This clone was recorded many times. The CDR3 is cut off 3 residues early in the read; its end comes from the germline J gene. The V and J genes are TRBV6-2 or TRBV6-3 and TRBJ2-1; TRBD2 matches at 11 bases. V lost 5 bases and J lost 9; bases outside the gene matches: 12. The CDR3 runs 16 residues. Germline V CDR1 and CDR2: MNHEY, SVGEGT. The CDR3 sequence is CASSTTSGTRFSEQFF. Partial CDR3 DNA: TGTGCCAGCAGTACGACTAGCGGGACGAGATTTAGTGAG.